The 5 T cell receptor beta chains in this list originate from one sample, sequenced in a study of blood T cells in healthy people across ages. Then a second PCR, running about 6 to 12 cycles, was carried out with a sample-barcoded 5' primer and a J-beta primer mix. A single record per CDR3 protein comes from TCRdb applying MiXCR to the 5' RACE reads. The table lists 650,000 to 1,000,000 distinct CDR3 sequences, around 34% of them singletons. Source material: blood. These receptors were taken from a man aged 18-30 years in good health.

This chain joins TRBV29-1 and TRBJ1-6; TRBD1 is a possible D gene (5 bases). Germline loops: CDR1 SQVTM, CDR2 ANQGSEA. V was clipped by 6 bases and J by 5 bases, with 17 bases between them. The CDR3 has 15 residues. CDR3: CSVLLRGGNNSPLHF. CDR3 DNA: TGCAGCGTCCTTCTCCGGGGGGGAAATAATTCACCCCTCCACTTT.

This clonotype occurred a few times. The chain couples TRBV18 to TRBJ2-7; D might be TRBD2 (6 bases). CDR1 and CDR2 (germline): KGHSH, LQKENI. Trimming took 10 bases from V and 0 from J, leaving 13 bases between them. The CDR3 contains 13 residues. The CDR3 protein is CATADGSSYEQYF. CDR3 coding DNA: TGTGCCACCGCCGACGGGAGCTCCTACGAGCAGTACTTC.

Many counts were recorded for this clonotype. The V and J genes are TRBV28 and TRBJ2-3; D unclear. CDR1 is MDHEN and CDR2 is SYDVKM in the germline V gene. The CDR3 contains 14 residues. The ends were cut back, 2 bases at V and 0 bases at J, with 6 bases in the middle. The CDR3 region has the DNA TGTGCCAGCAGTTTACTAATAAGCACAGATACGCAGTATTTT. It yields the protein CASSLLISTDTQYF.

Only a few counts were recorded for this clonotype. The gene calls are TRBV21-1 and TRBJ2-7; whether TRBD1, the table's D call, matches the DNA was not checked. TRBV21-1 is listed as a pseudogene. This CDR3 spans 17 amino acids. The CDR3 is CASSKPTGTGGTYEQYF. DNA for the CDR3: TGTGCCAGCAGCAAACCGACCGGGACAGGGGGGACCTACGAGCAGTACTTC.

In regard to this clonotype: A much bigger clone sits one base away, suggesting this may be a read error. This chain joins TRBV7-2 and TRBJ1-2; weak D call: TRBD1 (6 bases). In germline, CDR1 is SGHTA, CDR2 FQGNSA. The CDR3 contains 16 residues. CDR3 protein: CASSPDSFQPNYGYAF. The CDR3 nucleotides are TGTGCCAGCAGCCCGGACAGCTTCCAACCTAACTATGGCTACGCCTTC.